This T cell receptor beta chain is from a study of T cell responses to AZD1222 COVID-19 vaccine. The CDR3 runs 12 residues. V lost 3 bases to trimming and J lost 1 base, with 3 bases between them. Germline CDR1 is KGHSH and CDR2 is LQKENI. General study results and limits: Targeting of unmutated variant regions was reportedly seen in nearly half of spike-specific TCRs. Baseline testing showed seropositivity in only a handful of AZD1222 recipients.

Some clones are missing from TCRdb's copy, which holds only in-frame ones; the method was immunoSEQ multiplex PCR. The sample lists roughly 120,000 clones, more than 85% seen once, with 4.5% to 6% in the top ten. With regard to this clone: Its specificity is not known. The identical CDR3 is also encoded by other nucleotide sequences in the sample.

The clonotype was recovered from an adult who received the AZD1222 COVID-19 vaccine. This chain links TRBV18 with TRBJ2-5; no definite D call. The source was peripheral blood, collected 28 days after the second AZD1222 dose. The CDR3 loop is CASSPRQETQYF. The CDR3 nucleotides read TGTGCCAGCTCACCTCGCCAAGAGACCCAGTACTTC.